The text below deals with one T cell receptor (beta chain). Libraries were prepared by immunoSEQ multiplex PCR; TCRdb keeps only in-frame clonotypes and omits some of them. The data hold 500,000 or so clones, with 87% observed a single time. The data were taken from a study of Ad26.COV2.S vaccination and SARS-CoV-2 variants. Trimming pared 4 bases from V and 0 bases from J, leaving 19 bases between. The CDR3 extends over 18 amino acids. CDR1 and CDR2 from the germline V gene are LNHDA and SQIVND (reference sequence). Treatment described: some 20 received Ad26.COV2.S at low or high dose, single or two shots; 5 received placebo; per-sample allocation not given. Sampling happened 63 days after the first vaccine or placebo injection. An Ad26 vector carrying the Wuhan-strain SARS-CoV-2 spike served as the vaccine.

This specimen was peripheral blood, taken in a trial of Ad26.COV2.S vaccine versus placebo. The receptor comes from a person aged 18-60 years who received the Ad26.COV2.S COVID-19 vaccine or a placebo. The chain recombines TRBV19 with TRBJ2-1, with D tentatively TRBD2 (5 bases). CDR3 sequence reads: CASSKLGGLGSSYNEQFF. CDR3 in DNA: TGTGCCAGTAGTAAGCTTGGAGGTCTAGGGAGCTCCTACAATGAGCAGTTCTTC.